This T cell receptor (beta chain) was captured by sequencing in a study of blood T cell repertoires in COVID-19. Clones were sequenced by immunoSEQ multiplex PCR, and TCRdb holds only the in-frame ones, with some missing. The sample lists fewer than 350,000 clones, approximately 89% seen once, with over 3.5% in the top ten. Enrollment of patients from Seattle took place during active infection, with longitudinal follow-up. This CDR3 has 15 amino acids. Germline CDR1 reads SNHLY; CDR2 reads FYNNEI. Deletions cut 4 bases from V and 1 base from J, with 11 bases between. The receptor's source is a woman in her sixties with COVID-19, enrolled during active disease. The sample consisted of peripheral blood. This sequence joins TRBV2 and TRBJ1-5, with D hard to call. The CDR3 is CASSGEAGSNQPQHF. The CDR3 DNA follows: TGTGCCAGCAGTGGGGAGGCCGGAAGCAATCAGCCCCAGCATTTT.